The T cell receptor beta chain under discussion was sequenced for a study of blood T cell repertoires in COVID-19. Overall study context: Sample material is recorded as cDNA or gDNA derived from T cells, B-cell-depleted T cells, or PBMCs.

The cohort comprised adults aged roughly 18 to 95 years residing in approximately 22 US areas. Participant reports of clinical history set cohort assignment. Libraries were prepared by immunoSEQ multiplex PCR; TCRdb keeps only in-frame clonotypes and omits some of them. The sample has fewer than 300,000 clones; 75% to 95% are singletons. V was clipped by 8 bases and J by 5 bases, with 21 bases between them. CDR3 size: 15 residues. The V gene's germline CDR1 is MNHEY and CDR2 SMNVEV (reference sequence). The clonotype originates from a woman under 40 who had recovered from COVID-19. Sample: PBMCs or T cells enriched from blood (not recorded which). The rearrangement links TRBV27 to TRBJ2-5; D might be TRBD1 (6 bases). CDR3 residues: CASARLQGVGETQYF. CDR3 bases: TGTGCCAGCGCGCGACTACAGGGAGTTGGGGAGACCCAGTACTTC.